The sequence of this T cell receptor beta chain was determined in a study of T cell changes during pregnancy in multiple sclerosis. With V trimmed by 0 bases and J by 3 bases, 5 bases remained unmatched. The CDR3 loop spans 15 amino acids. Germline V gene lookup returns CDR1 WNHNN and CDR2 SYGVQD (reference sequence). Sequenced by immunoSEQ multiplex PCR; TCRdb stores in-frame clones only, minus some. The table records about 20,000 clones, approximately 91% of them present only once. This TCR came from a female donor in good health, enrolled as a control in a pregnancy study. V usage is TRBV10-1 and J usage is TRBJ2-7; 7 bases match TRBD2. The material sequenced was CD8+ T cells from peripheral blood mononuclear cells, taken after pregnancy. CDR3 nucleotides: TGCGCCAGCAGTGAGTCGTACAGCGGGGACTACGAGCAGTACTTC. It yields the protein CASSESYSGDYEQYF.